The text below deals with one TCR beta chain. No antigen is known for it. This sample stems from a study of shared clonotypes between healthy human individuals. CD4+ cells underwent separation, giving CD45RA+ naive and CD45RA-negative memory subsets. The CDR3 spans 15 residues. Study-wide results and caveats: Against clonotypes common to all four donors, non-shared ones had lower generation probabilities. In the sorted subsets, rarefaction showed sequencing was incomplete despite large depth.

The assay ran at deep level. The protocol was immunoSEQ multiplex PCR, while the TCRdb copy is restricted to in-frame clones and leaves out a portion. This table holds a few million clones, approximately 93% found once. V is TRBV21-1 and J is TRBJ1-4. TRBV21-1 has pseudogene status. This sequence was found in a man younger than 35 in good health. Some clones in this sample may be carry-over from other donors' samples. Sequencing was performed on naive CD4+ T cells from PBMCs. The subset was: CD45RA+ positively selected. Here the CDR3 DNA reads TGTGCCAGCAGCAAAGCGAAGGGCGAGAATGAAAAACTGTTTTTT. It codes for CASSKAKGENEKLFF.